Listed here are 9 T cell receptor beta chains from one sample, sequenced in a study of Ad26.COV2.S vaccination and SARS-CoV-2 variants. Sample treatment: some 20 received Ad26.COV2.S at low or high dose, single or two shots; 5 received placebo; per-sample allocation not given. Sample collection was performed on day 63 after the first vaccine or placebo injection. Generated by immunoSEQ multiplex PCR, the TCRdb table keeps only in-frame clones and is missing some. The table records approximately 500,000 clones, around 90% of them present only once. Sequenced here: peripheral blood, sampled in a trial of Ad26.COV2.S vaccine versus placebo. These receptors were obtained from a person aged 18-60 years who received the Ad26.COV2.S COVID-19 vaccine or a placebo.

The rearrangement joins TRBV9 to TRBJ2-3; maybe TRBD2 (5 bases). From germline, CDR1 is SGDLS and CDR2 YYNGEE. Trimming removed 3 bases from V and 0 bases from J, with 14 bases in between. The CDR3 spans 16 residues. CDR3 loop: CASSAGSDPSTDTQYF. The CDR3 DNA reads as TGTGCCAGCAGCGCGGGGAGTGACCCTAGCACAGATACGCAGTATTTT.

This chain joins TRBV27 and TRBJ2-3; D call uncertain. The CDR3 has 15 amino acids. Deletions cut 6 bases from V and 1 base from J, with 14 bases between. The germline CDR1 and CDR2 sequences are MNHEY and SMNVEV (reference sequence). The CDR3: CASSYQRSGTDTQYF. In DNA form, the CDR3 reads TGTGCCAGCAGCTATCAACGGTCTGGCACAGATACGCAGTATTTT.

This clone was recorded only once. The chain joins TRBV5-1 to TRBJ2-3, with TRBD1 matching 9 bases. Germline V gene lookup returns CDR1 SGHRS and CDR2 YFSETQ. The ends lost 5 bases at V and 14 bases at J; junction bases unmatched: 12. This CDR3 spans 13 amino acids. CDR3 amino acids: CASRPAGTGFPYF. In DNA form, the CDR3 reads TGCGCCAGCAGACCGGCCGGGACAGGGTTCCCGTATTTT.

The chain links TRBV7-3 to TRBJ2-3; TRBD2 matches at 8 bases. J gave up 4 bases and V 3 bases, and 12 bases lay outside the gene matches. The CDR3 sequence is 17 residues long. Germline lookup yields CDR1 SGHTA and CDR2 FQGTGA. The CDR3: CASSFLSTGGRADTQYF. The DNA for the CDR3 is TGTGCCAGCAGCTTTCTATCGACGGGAGGGCGTGCAGATACGCAGTATTTT. The complete variable domain, with remaining parts taken from reference TRBV7-3 and TRBJ2-3, reads GAGVSQTPSNKVTEKGKYVELRCDPISGHTALYWYRQSLGQGPEFLIYFQGTGAADDSGLPNDRFFAVRPEGSVSTLKIQRTERGDSAVYLCASSFLSTGGRADTQYFGPGTRLTVL.

The rearrangement links TRBV5-1 to TRBJ1-1; maybe TRBD1 (6 bases). CDR1 SGHRS and CDR2 YFSETQ come from the germline V gene. The CDR3 contains 15 residues. Trimming left V 3 bases short and J 1 base short, with 13 bases between. The CDR3 nucleotides are TGCGCCAGCAGCTCTGCTTTGACAGGGAACACTGAAGCTTTCTTT. Residues: CASSSALTGNTEAFF.

The chain employs TRBV5-6 and TRBJ1-5, with TRBD1 identical over 8 bases. The CDR3 spans 17 residues. CDR1 is SGHDT and CDR2 is YYEEEE in the germline V gene. The trim removed 4 bases at V and 2 bases at J, leaving 11 bases unmatched. The CDR3 region has the DNA TGTGCCAGCAGCCACCGACAGGGGCTTGGGGGCAATCAGCCCCAGCATTTT. Translating it yields CASSHRQGLGGNQPQHF.

The chain is built from TRBV7-6 and TRBJ1-4; 9 positions match TRBD1. The V gene end was trimmed by 0 bases and the J gene end by 2 bases; junction bases not matched to a gene: 1. Germline assignment: CDR1 SGHVS and CDR2 FNYEAQ. CDR3 length: 16 residues. CDR3 region: CASSLAGTGTNEKLFF. DNA of the CDR3: TGTGCCAGCAGCTTAGCGGGGACAGGGACTAATGAAAAACTGTTTTTT.

The chain couples TRBV5-4 to TRBJ2-7, with D possibly being TRBD2 (5 bases). The V end was cut by 6 bases, the J end by 7 bases, with 26 bases between. The CDR3 spans 16 residues. Germline V gene sequence: CDR1 SGHNT, CDR2 YYREEE (reference sequence). The DNA of the CDR3 is TGTGCCAGCACCGAAGAGTTAACCCGGACCTCGGGGGAGCAGTACTTC. Translating it yields CASTEELTRTSGEQYF.

V usage is TRBV14 and J usage is TRBJ2-5; the D gene is possibly TRBD1 (5 bases). V lost 5 bases, J lost 5 bases, and 18 bases lay in between. The germline V gene has CDR1 SGHDN and CDR2 FVKESK. The CDR3 is made up of 15 amino acids. The CDR3 sequence is CASSKGSRVRETQYF. DNA for the CDR3: TGTGCCAGCAGCAAAGGGTCCAGGGTCCGCGAGACCCAGTACTTC. Full variable domain (missing parts from reference TRBV14 and TRBJ2-5): EAGVTQFPSHSVIEKGQTVTLRCDPISGHDNLYWYRRVMGKEIKFLLHFVKESKQDESGMPNNRFLAERTGGTYSTLKVQPAELEDSGVYFCASSKGSRVRETQYFGPGTRLLVL.